This T cell receptor beta chain derives from a study of T cells in Graves' hyperthyroidism and ophthalmopathy (dated by TCRdb to between 2018 and 2020). General notes on the study: Peripheral blood samples were taken at the time of initial diagnosis, prior to any treatment. A discovery cohort of about a hundred patients, roughly 45 with Graves' ophthalmopathy and roughly 59 with stable Graves' hyperthyroidism, was used to find distinguishing TCR V-J signatures. Prospective prediction of ophthalmopathy was tested in an independent validation cohort consisting of 18 to 20 hyperthyroidism patients and some 15 patients who later progressed to ophthalmopathy. For training and testing, the 100 or so patients in the discovery cohort were randomly divided in a 7:3 ratio. In addition, the study compared T-cell repertoires in thyroid tissue and in blood from several Graves' hyperthyroidism patients. After blood sampling, hyperthyroidism patients were treated with methimazole at a starting dose of 30 mg daily, and ophthalmopathy patients were treated with high-dose intravenous methylprednisolone. According to the paper, TCR Vbeta CDR3 sequencing was carried out on 135 peripheral blood samples, which came from 40 to 45 ophthalmopathy, around 74 hyperthyroidism and around 17 progressor patients.

Graves' hyperthyroidism was defined as stable when no progression to ophthalmopathy occurred over 18 months of follow-up. Hyperthyroidism patients were newly diagnosed, with disease duration under 2 months, and aged 18 to 65 years. Patients with uncontrolled infections, other autoimmune diseases, pregnancy or lactation were excluded. Diagnoses were established on the basis of clinical symptoms, serum thyroxine and TRAb, thyroid ultrasound, and orbital computed tomography. PBMCs were separated from about 10 ml of fresh peripheral blood using Ficoll-Paque density gradient centrifugation. Trizol reagent was used to extract total RNA, and RNA quality was then checked on an Agilent 2100 Bioanalyzer. With respect to this clonotype: No antigen is known for it. The input lacks base qualities; no much larger clone sits a single base away.

Inclusive of the bounding cysteine and phenylalanine, the CDR3 is 13 residues long. Only the CDR3 DNA stays, 39 bases, in frame from base 1. At the junction V is shortened by 4 bases and J by 5 bases, with 10 bases in between. The germline V gene encodes CDR1 LGHDT and CDR2 YNNKEL (reference sequence). Amplification of TCR beta CDR3 regions was carried out from RNA transcripts. A first-round RT-PCR of the TCR CDR3 used the HTBI primer set with the Qiagen OneStep RT-PCR kit. Libraries were constructed in a second round of multiplex PCR, after which size selection and purification were carried out. The libraries were sequenced on an Illumina HiSeq2000 using paired-end 100 bp reads. In the source study's methods: SOAPnuke was used to process the raw data, with reads discarded if the reads contained adapters or uncalled bases, had a mean Phred below 15, or lacked an exact constant-primer or identifier match. High-quality paired reads were merged using COPE v1.2.5, and each unique nucleotide sequence was defined as a clonotype. MiTCR v1.1 was used to align the clonotypes against IMGT TRBV, TRBD and TRBJ reference segments. Analysis was restricted to V-J combinations with a frequency above 0.0001, which covered roughly 99% of repertoires. A TCS score was defined as the ratio between F50 (clonal expansion) and ExV (chaos), using BLOSUM62-based TCRdist between CDR3 peptides within each V-J. Welch's t-statistics and random forest reduced some 510 V-J features to 13, which were used in a naive Bayes classifier (R e1071). TCRdb trimmed public reads at Q25 via fastp, called clones via MiXCR and kept in-frame beta chains. Every entry covers one CDR3 protein and lists the most common genes and DNA from its rows. Here the V and J calls rest on TCRdb's processing, not on the authors' analysis. This sample is represented by some 460,000 distinct CDR3 sequences; around 14% of them were singletons. The ten largest make up approximately 7.5% of the sample.

Points the paper makes about the study in general: Blood samples also contained most of the expanded thyroid clonotypes (frequency above 0.001), which suggests that blood repertoires may reflect thyroid immune responses. In validation, the model predicted progression to ophthalmopathy with roughly 70% sensitivity and over 72% specificity, a median of about six months before onset. In cross-validation, a model built on a 13 V-J signature told ophthalmopathy apart from stable hyperthyroidism with 85% to 90% sensitivity and around 83% specificity, and in testing the same model reached 80%/75%. No statistical method was used to set the sample size in advance, and investigators knew the group allocation.

The specimen was blood. This receptor chain uses TRBV3-1 and TRBJ2-3; the D call is possibly TRBD1 or TRBD2, each sharing 5 bases. The clonotype comes from a woman in her late teens or twenties with Graves' hyperthyroidism. The DNA sequence follows: TGTGCCAGCAGCCCCCTTGGGGGAGATACGCAGTATTTT. This codes for CASSPLGGDTQYF.